This T cell receptor (beta chain) was observed in a study of blood T cell repertoires in COVID-19. The wider study: Nucleic acid was either cDNA or gDNA, and it came from T cells, B-cell-depleted T cells, or PBMCs.

CDR3 length: 13 residues. V was clipped by 5 bases and J by 4 bases, with 8 bases between them. The V gene's germline CDR1 is KGHDR and CDR2 SFDVKD. Only in-frame clones appear in the TCRdb table, and some are missing; sequencing was by immunoSEQ multiplex PCR. The top ten clones hold 5.5% of a sample with about 130,000 clones, 70% to 75% of them seen once. Material: peripheral blood. This receptor was obtained from a man aged 60 to 69 with acute or convalescent COVID-19. The chain employs TRBV24-1 and TRBJ1-5; D is unresolved. CDR3 sequence: CATSGGWNQPQHF. CDR3 bases: TGTGCCACCAGTGGAGGGTGGAATCAGCCCCAGCATTTT.